The rows below give T cell receptor beta chains drawn from one sample of a study of shared clonotypes between healthy human individuals. The data were produced by immunoSEQ multiplex PCR, yet TCRdb's version contains in-frame clones alone and is incomplete. The sample yields under 2,500,000 clones, approximately 94% seen once. Sequenced sample: naive CD4+ T cells sorted from blood. Source of these receptors: a man between 18 and 35 years old in good health. The CDR3 runs from the conserved cysteine through the conserved F or W. A D gene is named only where the DNA matches it firmly. A clone size is listed for some rows: how often the clone was seen (once, few, many), or a class if it is expanded.

NA	TRBD2	TRBV5-4	TRBJ2-5	TGTGCCAGCAGCGCCGGACTAGGGCCGGAGACCCAGTACTTC	CASSAGLGPETQYF
NA	NA	TRBV20-1	TRBJ2-5	TGCAGTGCCCTAGGACAAGAGACCCAGTACTTC	CSALGQETQYF
once	NA	TRBV7-2	TRBJ2-7	TGTGCCAGCAGCTTCTCCGTTACCGAGCAGTACTTC	CASSFSVTEQYF
NA	TRBD2	TRBV27	TRBJ2-5	TGTGCCAGCAGGTCTAGCGGTCCGGGGACCCAGTACTTC	CASRSSGPGTQYF
NA	NA	TRBV29-1	TRBJ2-6	TGCAGCGCAACGTACTCTGGGGCCAACGTCCTGACTTTC	CSATYSGANVLTF
once	NA	TRBV2	TRBJ1-4	TGTGCCAGCAGTGCAAGTAGATTCCCCAGTACTAATGAAAAACTGTTTTTT	CASSASRFPSTNEKLFF
NA	NA	TRBV30	TRBJ2-1	TGTGCCTGGAGTAGGGGTAGAAACTACAATGAGCAGTTCTTC	CAWSRGRNYNEQFF
NA	NA	TRBV10-3	TRBJ2-3	TGTGCCATCAGTGAGTCTCTACATCCTAGCACAGATACGCAGTATTTT	CAISESLHPSTDTQYF
NA	NA	TRBV10-3	TRBJ1-4	TGTGCCTCGGGGTCCGCAACTAATGAAAAACTGTTTTTT	CASGSATNEKLFF
NA	NA	TRBV6-5	TRBJ1-5	TGTGCCAGCAGTTACGACGGAGATCAGCCCCAGCATTTT	CASSYDGDQPQHF
NA	NA	TRBV25-1	TRBJ2-5	TGTGCCACCGGAAGGGGGGCCAACCAAGAGACCCAGTACTTC	CATGRGANQETQYF
NA	NA	TRBV4-3	TRBJ2-1	TGCGCCAGCAGCCAGGTTTATCTAGCGAGCGGCTCCTACAATGAGCAGTTCTTC	CASSQVYLASGSYNEQFF
NA	TRBD2	TRBV7-2	TRBJ2-7	TGTGCCAGCAGCTTAGCTTTAGCGGGATCGGGGGAGCAGTACTTC	CASSLALAGSGEQYF
NA	NA	TRBV7-9	TRBJ1-4	TGTGCCAGCAGCCCGGGTGATCCTCAGGGTGAAAAACTGTTTTTT	CASSPGDPQGEKLFF
NA	NA	TRBV14	TRBJ1-5	TGTGCCAGCAGCCAAGAGAGGGAGGCTCAGCCCCAGCATTTT	CASSQEREAQPQHF
NA	NA	TRBV10-3	TRBJ1-2	TGTGCCATCAGTGAGTCCTGGACAGCTAACTATGGCTACACCTTC	CAISESWTANYGYTF
NA	NA	TRBV6-1	TRBJ1-4	TGTGCCAGCAGTGAACTTTTAGGGTTTGCAACTAATGAAAAACTGTTTTTT	CASSELLGFATNEKLFF
NA	NA	TRBV6-1	TRBJ1-2	TGTGCCAGCAGTGAAGAGGCAGGGCCCTACTATGGCTACACCTTC	CASSEEAGPYYGYTF
NA	TRBD1	TRBV2	TRBJ2-1	TGTGCCAGCAAGAGTGACAGGGCGTTATACAATGAGCAGTTCTTC	CASKSDRALYNEQFF
NA	TRBD1	TRBV30	TRBJ2-7	TGTGCCTGGACACGTCCGGGACAGGGTGCATACGAGCAGTACTTC	CAWTRPGQGAYEQYF
NA	NA	TRBV10-2	TRBJ2-1	TGCGCCAGCAGTGAGTCGGGCGGCGAGCAGTTCTTC	CASSESGGEQFF
NA	NA	TRBV4-3	TRBJ2-7	TGCGCCAGCAGCCAAGAAGTACAGGCCTACGAGCAGTACTTC	CASSQEVQAYEQYF
NA	TRBD2	TRBV18	TRBJ2-7	TGTGCCAGCTCACCACTTTCAGCGGGGGTAAACGAGCAGTACTTC	CASSPLSAGVNEQYF
once	NA	TRBV5-4	TRBJ2-1	TGTGCCAGCAGGACCGGGATCCCGGCACATGAGCAGTTCTTC	CASRTGIPAHEQFF
NA	NA	TRBV5-6	TRBJ2-7	TGTGCCAGCAGCTTGGGATCGGCTAGACTCTACGAGCAGTACTTC	CASSLGSARLYEQYF
NA	NA	TRBV29-1	TRBJ2-2	TGCAGCGTTAGCCCGCGAGCGAACACCGGGGAGCTGTTTTTT	CSVSPRANTGELFF
NA	TRBD1	TRBV5-1	TRBJ1-6	TGCGCCAGCAGCACGGGACAGCATTATAATTCACCCCTCCACTTT	CASSTGQHYNSPLHF
NA	NA	TRBV6-5	TRBJ2-1	TGTGCCAGCAGTCGTAACAATGAGCAGTTCTTC	CASSRNNEQFF
NA	NA	TRBV7-2	TRBJ2-5	TGTGCCAGCAGCTTAGTCGGGACCCAAGAGACCCAGTACTTC	CASSLVGTQETQYF
NA	NA	TRBV5-4	TRBJ2-5	TGTGCCAGCAGCTTGGGTGGAATGGAGACCCAGTACTTC	CASSLGGMETQYF
NA	TRBD2	TRBV18	TRBJ2-7	TGTGCCAGCTCACTCTCCGGGACTAGCGGCTCCTACGAGCAGTACTTC	CASSLSGTSGSYEQYF
NA	NA	TRBV29-1	TRBJ2-1	TGCAGCGCTGGGGGCAGGGGGGGTTACAATGAGCAGTTCTTC	CSAGGRGGYNEQFF